Given below is one T cell receptor (beta chain) in context. This sample stems from a study of blood T cell dynamics during melanoma immunotherapy. Study at large: Standard first-line treatment here was pembrolizumab or nivolumab plus ipilimumab in metastatic melanoma.

Germline V gene data show CDR1 as SGHTA and CDR2 as FQGTGA. This CDR3 comprises 13 residues. The V and J ends lost 4 bases and 11 bases, in that order; junction bases with no gene match: 10. Profiled with immunoSEQ multiplex PCR; TCRdb holds only in-frame clones, not every one. The table records approximately 14,000 clones, roughly 92% of them present only once. Documented time point: week 3, after first cycle of checkpoint inhibitor. Response was assessed by RECIST 1.1 at 12 weeks, except a couple of rapid progressors. The receptor was isolated from a human donor with melanoma. The source material was blood, sampled from a patient treated with checkpoint blockade. V and J are TRBV7-3 and TRBJ1-1, with 7 bases matching TRBD1. In DNA, the CDR3 is TGTGCCAGCAGCTCGTTCGGCGACAGGGAGGCTTTCTTT. Translating it yields CASSSFGDREAFF.